This entry concerns a single TCR beta chain. This clonotype was counted ten times or more. Its recognized antigen is unknown. The sample holds no much larger clone one base away, and base qualities are not on file. TCRdb shows the sequencer as Illumina HiSeq 2500. Quantitative 5'-RACE with molecular barcodes was used to prepare TCR beta libraries. The authors processed their data as follows. To identify disease-linked TCR variants, a new computational method was used, one built on a probabilistic model of VDJ rearrangement. TCRdb itself trimmed the public reads at Q25 with fastp, ran MiXCR and retained productive beta chains. When rows share a CDR3 protein, they turn into one entry using the most common DNA and genes. TCRdb assigned the V and J calls; the authors' analysis was not used. The sample data list roughly 130,000 distinct CDR3 sequences, and about 6.5% of these were observed just once. Of the sample, 10% to 15% falls within the top ten clones.

V loses 0 bases of germline sequence and J loses 2 bases, and the interval between the two ends is 13 bases. Via the germline V gene (reference sequence), CDR1 is DFQATT and CDR2 SNEGSKA. Its CDR3 holds 16 amino acids, cysteine through phenylalanine. Only the CDR3 part of the read is kept: 48 bases, read in frame from the first base. This specimen belongs to a study of CD8 T cells in ankylosing spondylitis (dated by TCRdb to between 2016 and 2019). Regarding the complete study: The study set out to find disease-linked TCR variants by profiling T cell receptor beta repertoires in ankylosing spondylitis patients and healthy donors. In total, the full study cohort was made up of roughly 110 healthy donors and 25 or so ankylosing spondylitis patients. Peripheral blood was sampled, and synovial fluid was also collected from ankylosing spondylitis patients.

What the study reported, not specific to this receptor: A TCR beta motif of several highly homologous amino acid variants appeared characteristic of blood from ankylosing spondylitis patients. Some TCR beta motif variants had previously been reported in synovial fluid and blood of reactive arthritis patients, which suggested common disease-initiation mechanisms. A CD8+ phenotype was shown by the disease-linked clones, which were found at relatively low frequencies in peripheral blood. According to the report, matched synovial fluid samples from ankylosing spondylitis patients were significantly enriched for the disease-linked clones.

The TCR was taken from a male donor with ankylosing spondylitis or in good health (not recorded which). Sequenced material: blood, either unsorted or a sorted T cell fraction (not recorded which). The chain is assembled from TRBV20-1 and TRBJ2-2, with the D gene not clear enough to name. The encoded CDR3 is CSARDKANTNTGELFF. The bases read TGCAGTGCTAGAGATAAGGCGAACACCAACACCGGGGAGCTGTTTTTT.